This record concerns one TCR beta chain sequence. Antigen unknown. This entry comes from a study of shared clonotypes between healthy human individuals. The wider study: Donor ages ranged 18 to 49 years: a couple of women, a few men. Three CD4 naive, three CD4 memory, two CD8 naive and one CD8 memory plate were used per donor.

Study-wide points: Larger estimated richness was generally recorded for naive subsets relative to memory subsets.

Sequencing was performed with immunoSEQ multiplex PCR; in TCRdb, only in-frame clones are kept and a portion is missing. The data show millions of clones, with 93% seen just once and more than 1.5% held by the top ten. V lost 5 bases, J lost 3 bases, and 6 bases stayed unmatched. The CDR3 spans 14 residues. Germline CDR1 is SEHNR and CDR2 is FQNEAQ (reference sequence). Naive CD8 isolation took CD45RO-negative cells positively selected for CCR7 and excluded terminally differentiated effector memory CD45RA+ cells. Sequencing was performed on naive CD8+ T cells from PBMCs. V and J are TRBV7-9 and TRBJ1-2; 7 bases map to TRBD1. The clonotype originates from a man aged 18 to 35 in good health. Some clones in this sample may be carry-over from other donors' samples. The CDR3: CASSPGGQHYGYTF. CDR3 nucleotide sequence: TGTGCCAGCAGCCCAGGGGGACAGCACTATGGCTACACCTTC.